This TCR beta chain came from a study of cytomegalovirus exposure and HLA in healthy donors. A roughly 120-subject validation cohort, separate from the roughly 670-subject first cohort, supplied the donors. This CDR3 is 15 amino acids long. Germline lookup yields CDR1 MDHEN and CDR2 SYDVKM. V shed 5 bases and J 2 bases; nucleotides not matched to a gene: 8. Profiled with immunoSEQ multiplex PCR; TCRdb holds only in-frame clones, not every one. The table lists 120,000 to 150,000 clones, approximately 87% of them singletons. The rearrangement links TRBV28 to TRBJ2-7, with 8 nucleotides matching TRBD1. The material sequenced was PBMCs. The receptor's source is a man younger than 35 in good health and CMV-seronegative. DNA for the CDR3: TGTGCCAGCAGTGACCATTCACAGGGGGCCTACGAGCAGTACTTC. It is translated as CASSDHSQGAYEQYF.